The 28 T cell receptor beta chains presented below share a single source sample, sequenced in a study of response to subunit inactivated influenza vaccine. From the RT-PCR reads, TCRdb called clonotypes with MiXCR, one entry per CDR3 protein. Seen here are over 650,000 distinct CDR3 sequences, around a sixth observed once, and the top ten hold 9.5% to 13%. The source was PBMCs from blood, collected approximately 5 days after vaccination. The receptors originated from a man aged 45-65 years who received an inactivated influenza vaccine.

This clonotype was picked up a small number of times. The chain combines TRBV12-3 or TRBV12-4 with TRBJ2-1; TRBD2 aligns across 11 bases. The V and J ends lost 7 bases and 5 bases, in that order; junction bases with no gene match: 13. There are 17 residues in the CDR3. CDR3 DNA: TGTGCCAGCACTGACCGGAGACTAGCGGGGCTCCACAATGAGCAGTTCTTC. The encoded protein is CASTDRRLAGLHNEQFF.

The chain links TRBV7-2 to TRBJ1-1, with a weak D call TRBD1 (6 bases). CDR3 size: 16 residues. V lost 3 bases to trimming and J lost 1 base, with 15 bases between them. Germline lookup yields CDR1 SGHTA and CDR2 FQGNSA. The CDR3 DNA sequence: TGTGCCAGCAGCTTTAGGGGGGGGGCCTCGAACACTGAAGCTTTCTTT. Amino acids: CASSFRGGASNTEAFF.

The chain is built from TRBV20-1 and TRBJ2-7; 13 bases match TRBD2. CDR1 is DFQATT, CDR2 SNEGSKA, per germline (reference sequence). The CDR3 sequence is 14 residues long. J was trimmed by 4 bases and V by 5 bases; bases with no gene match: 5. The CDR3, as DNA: TGCAGTGCTCCGACTAGCGGGAGGAAATACGAGCAGTACTTC. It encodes CSAPTSGRKYEQYF.

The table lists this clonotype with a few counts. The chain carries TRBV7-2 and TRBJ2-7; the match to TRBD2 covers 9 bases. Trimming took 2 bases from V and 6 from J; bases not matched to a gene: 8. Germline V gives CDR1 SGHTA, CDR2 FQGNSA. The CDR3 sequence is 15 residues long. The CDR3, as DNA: TGTGCCAGCAGCTTAAGGGGACTAGCCTCAGGCGAGCAGTACTTC. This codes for CASSLRGLASGEQYF.

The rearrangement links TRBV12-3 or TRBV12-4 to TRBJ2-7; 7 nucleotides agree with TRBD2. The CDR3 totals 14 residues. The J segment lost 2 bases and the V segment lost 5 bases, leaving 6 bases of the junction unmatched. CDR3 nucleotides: TGTGCCAGCAGTAGATCTAGCGGAACCTACGAGCAGTACTTC. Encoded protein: CASSRSSGTYEQYF.

The DNA for the CDR3 is TGCGCCAGCAGCCAAGACCCTAGGAGCAATCAGCCCCAGCATTTT. Its translation is CASSQDPRSNQPQHF. The chain recombines TRBV4-3 with TRBJ1-5; D is unclear. Germline CDR1 is LGHNA and CDR2 is YSLEER. The length of the CDR3 is 15 residues. V shed 0 bases and J shed 1 base, with 7 bases lying between them.

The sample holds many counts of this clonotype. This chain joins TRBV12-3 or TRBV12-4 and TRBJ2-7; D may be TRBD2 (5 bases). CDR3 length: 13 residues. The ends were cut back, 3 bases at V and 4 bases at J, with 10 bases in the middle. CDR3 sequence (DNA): TGTGCCAGCAGTTTCGTGGGCGGGTACGAGCAGTACTTC. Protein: CASSFVGGYEQYF.

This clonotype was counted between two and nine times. This CDR3 is CSVDRADADTQYF. Written as DNA, the CDR3 is TGCAGCGTGGACAGGGCGGACGCAGATACGCAGTATTTT. This chain joins TRBV29-1 and TRBJ2-3; TRBD1 matches 8 bases. The CDR3 contains 13 residues. Trimming at V came to 6 bases and at J to 4 bases, leaving 6 bases not matched to a gene. Germline V CDR1 and CDR2: SQVTM, ANQGSEA.

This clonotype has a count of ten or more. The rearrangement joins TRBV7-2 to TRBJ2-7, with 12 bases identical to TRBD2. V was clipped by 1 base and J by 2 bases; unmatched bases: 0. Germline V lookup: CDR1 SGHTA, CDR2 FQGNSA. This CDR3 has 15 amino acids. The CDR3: CASSLGLAGAYEQYF. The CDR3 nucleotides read TGTGCCAGCAGCTTAGGACTAGCGGGGGCCTACGAGCAGTACTTC.

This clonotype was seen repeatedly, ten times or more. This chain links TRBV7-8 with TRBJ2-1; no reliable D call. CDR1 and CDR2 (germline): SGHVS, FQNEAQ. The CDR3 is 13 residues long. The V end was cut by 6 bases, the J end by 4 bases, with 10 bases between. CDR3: CASSPRLYNEQFF. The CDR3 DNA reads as TGTGCCAGCAGTCCCCGCCTATACAATGAGCAGTTCTTC.

This CDR3 is CAIGAAPTKETQYF. CDR3 nucleotide sequence: TGTGCCATCGGGGCTGCTCCTACTAAAGAGACCCAGTACTTC. The V and J genes are TRBV10-3 and TRBJ2-5; possible D gene TRBD1, 5 bases. Trimming removed 8 bases at V and 3 bases at J, with 16 bases between. Germline V gene lookup returns CDR1 ENHRY and CDR2 SYGVKD. The CDR3 covers 14 residues.

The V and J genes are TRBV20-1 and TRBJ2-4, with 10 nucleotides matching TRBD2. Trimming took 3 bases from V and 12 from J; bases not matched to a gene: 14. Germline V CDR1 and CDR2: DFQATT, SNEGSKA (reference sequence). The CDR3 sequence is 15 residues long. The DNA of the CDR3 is TGCAGTGCTAGTCCCTCCAGCGGGAGGGCCCGGAGTCAGTACTTC. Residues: CSASPSSGRARSQYF.

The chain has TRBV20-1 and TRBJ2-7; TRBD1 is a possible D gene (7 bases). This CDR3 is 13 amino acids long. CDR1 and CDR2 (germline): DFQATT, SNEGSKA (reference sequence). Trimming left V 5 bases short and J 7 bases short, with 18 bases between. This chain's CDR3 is CSAPRGQLHEQYF. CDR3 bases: TGCAGTGCTCCGCGGGGACAGCTTCATGAGCAGTACTTC.

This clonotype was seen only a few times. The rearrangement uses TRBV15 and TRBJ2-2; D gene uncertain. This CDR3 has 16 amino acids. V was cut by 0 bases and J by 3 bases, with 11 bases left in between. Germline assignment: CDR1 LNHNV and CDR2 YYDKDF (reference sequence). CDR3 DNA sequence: TGTGCCACCAGCAGAGATCTGGGCAGCTACACCGGGGAGCTGTTTTTT. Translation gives CATSRDLGSYTGELFF.

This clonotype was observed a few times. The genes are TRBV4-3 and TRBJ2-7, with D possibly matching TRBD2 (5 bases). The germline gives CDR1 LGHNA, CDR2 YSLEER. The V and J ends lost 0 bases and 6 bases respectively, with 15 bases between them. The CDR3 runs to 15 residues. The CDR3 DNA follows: TGCGCCAGCAGCCAAGAAATGGTACGGGGTCTCGAGCAGTACTTC. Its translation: CASSQEMVRGLEQYF.

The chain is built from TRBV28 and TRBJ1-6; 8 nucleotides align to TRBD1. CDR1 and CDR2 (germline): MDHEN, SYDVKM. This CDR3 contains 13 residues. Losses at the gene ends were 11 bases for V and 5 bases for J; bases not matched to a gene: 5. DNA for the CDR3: TGTGCCGGGCAGGGGGCCAATAATTCACCCCTCCACTTT. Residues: CAGQGANNSPLHF.

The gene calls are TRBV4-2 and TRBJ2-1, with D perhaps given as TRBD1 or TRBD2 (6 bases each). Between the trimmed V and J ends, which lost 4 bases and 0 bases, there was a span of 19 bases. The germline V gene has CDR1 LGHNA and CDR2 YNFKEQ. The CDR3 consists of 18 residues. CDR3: CASSPTLKGGLSYNEQFF. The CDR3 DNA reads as TGTGCCAGCAGCCCTACCCTGAAGGGGGGCCTCTCCTACAATGAGCAGTTCTTC.

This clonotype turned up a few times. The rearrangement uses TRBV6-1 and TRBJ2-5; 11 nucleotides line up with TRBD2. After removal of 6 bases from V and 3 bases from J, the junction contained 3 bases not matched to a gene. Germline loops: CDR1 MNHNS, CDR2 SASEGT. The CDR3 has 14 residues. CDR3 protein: CASRLAGAKETQYF. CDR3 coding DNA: TGTGCCAGCAGACTAGCGGGGGCCAAAGAGACCCAGTACTTC.

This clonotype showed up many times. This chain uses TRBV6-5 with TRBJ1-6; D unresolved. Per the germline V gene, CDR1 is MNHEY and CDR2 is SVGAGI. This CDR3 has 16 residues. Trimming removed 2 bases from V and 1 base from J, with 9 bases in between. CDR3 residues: CASSYDWKSYNSPLHF. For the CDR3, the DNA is TGTGCCAGCAGTTACGATTGGAAGTCCTATAATTCACCCCTCCACTTT.

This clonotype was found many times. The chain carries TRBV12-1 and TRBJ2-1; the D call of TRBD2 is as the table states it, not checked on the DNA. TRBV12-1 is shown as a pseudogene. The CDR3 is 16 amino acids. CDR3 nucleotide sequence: TGTGCCAGCAGCTTGACCGGGACTATCTCCTACAATGAGCAGTTCTTC. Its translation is CASSLTGTISYNEQFF.

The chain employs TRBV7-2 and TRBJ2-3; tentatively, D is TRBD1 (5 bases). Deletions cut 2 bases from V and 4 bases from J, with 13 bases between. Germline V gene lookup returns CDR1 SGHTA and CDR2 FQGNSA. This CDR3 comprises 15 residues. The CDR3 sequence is CASSLQAGLSDTQYF. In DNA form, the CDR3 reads TGTGCCAGCAGCTTACAAGCAGGGTTGTCAGATACGCAGTATTTT.

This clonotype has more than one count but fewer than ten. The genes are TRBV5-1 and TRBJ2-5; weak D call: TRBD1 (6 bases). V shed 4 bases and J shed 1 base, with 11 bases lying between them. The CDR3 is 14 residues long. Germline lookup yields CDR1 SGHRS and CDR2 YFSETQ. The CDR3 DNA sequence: TGCGCCAGCAGCGGAAACAGGGCCCAAGAGACCCAGTACTTC. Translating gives CASSGNRAQETQYF.

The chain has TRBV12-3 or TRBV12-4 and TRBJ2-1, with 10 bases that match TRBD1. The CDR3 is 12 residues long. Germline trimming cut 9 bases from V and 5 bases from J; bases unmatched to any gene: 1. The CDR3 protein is CASGTGDNEQFF. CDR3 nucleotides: TGTGCCAGTGGGACAGGGGACAATGAGCAGTTCTTC.

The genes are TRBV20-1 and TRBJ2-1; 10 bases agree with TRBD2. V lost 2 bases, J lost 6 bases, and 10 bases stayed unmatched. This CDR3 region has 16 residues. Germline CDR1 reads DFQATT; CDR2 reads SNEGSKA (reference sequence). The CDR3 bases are TGCAGTGCTAGACCCCCACTAGCGGGACTGGGCAATGAGCAGTTCTTC. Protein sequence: CSARPPLAGLGNEQFF.

The chain's CDR3 is CAISELGVSVEYF. CDR3 bases: TGTGCCATCAGTGAGTTGGGGGTTTCCGTTGAGTACTTC. V gene TRBV10-3 combines with J gene TRBJ2-5; tentatively, D is TRBD1 or TRBD2 (5 bases each). V lost 1 base and J 12 bases, leaving 15 bases between the germline ends. Germline assignment: CDR1 ENHRY and CDR2 SYGVKD. This CDR3 is built from 13 residues.

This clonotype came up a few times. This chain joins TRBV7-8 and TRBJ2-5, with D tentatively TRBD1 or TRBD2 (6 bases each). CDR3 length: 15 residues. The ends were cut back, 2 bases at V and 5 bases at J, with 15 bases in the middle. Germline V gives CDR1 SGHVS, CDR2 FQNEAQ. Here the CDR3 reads CASSLWGAGGETQYF. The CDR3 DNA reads TGTGCCAGCAGCTTATGGGGGGCAGGAGGGGAGACCCAGTACTTC.

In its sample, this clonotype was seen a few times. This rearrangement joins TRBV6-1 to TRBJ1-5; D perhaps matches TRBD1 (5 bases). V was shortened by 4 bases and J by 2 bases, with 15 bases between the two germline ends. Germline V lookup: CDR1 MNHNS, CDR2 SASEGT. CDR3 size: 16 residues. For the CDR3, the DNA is TGTGCCAGCAGTGCAAGGGGTTGGGGGGGCAATCAGCCCCAGCATTTT. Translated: CASSARGWGGNQPQHF.

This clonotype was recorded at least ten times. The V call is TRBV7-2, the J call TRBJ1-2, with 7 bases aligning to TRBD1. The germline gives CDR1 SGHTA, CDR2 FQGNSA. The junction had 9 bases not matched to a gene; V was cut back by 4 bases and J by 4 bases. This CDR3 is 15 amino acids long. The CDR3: CASSSNRGSVYGYTF. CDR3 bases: TGTGCCAGCAGCTCCAACAGGGGCTCGGTCTATGGCTACACCTTC. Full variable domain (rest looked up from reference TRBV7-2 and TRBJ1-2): GAGVSQSPSNKVTEKGKDVELRCDPISGHTALYWYRQSLGQGLEFLIYFQGNSAPDKSGLPSDRFSAERTGGSVSTLTIQRTQQEDSAVYLCASSSNRGSVYGYTFGSGTRLTVV.